The 27 T cell receptor beta chains below were found in one sample sequenced in a study of T cells expressing NK-cell markers. TCRdb derives one entry per CDR3 protein from the 5' RACE reads, leaving out DNA. The sample's table shows about 190,000 distinct CDR3 sequences. The sequencing sample was made of blood T cells: a sorted CD56 or NKG2C T cell subset, CD4+ or CD8+ T cells, or bulk PBMC T cells (not recorded which). Every receptor here comes from a man aged 18-69 years in good health.

The chain uses TRBV7-9 and TRBJ1-2. This CDR3 spans 16 amino acids. Germline V gives CDR1 SEHNR, CDR2 FQNEAQ (reference sequence). The chain's CDR3 is CASSLSLAPASYGYTF.

The rearrangement uses TRBV27 and TRBJ2-7; TCRdb picks TRBD1, but there is no DNA to check that call. The CDR3 is 15 residues long. Germline values: CDR1 MNHEY, CDR2 SMNVEV (reference sequence). CDR3: CASSPTGKYSYEQYF.

The rearrangement links TRBV6-2 or TRBV6-3 to TRBJ1-2; the D call of TRBD1 rests on TCRdb alone, since no DNA is present to check it. Looked up from germline, CDR1 is MNHEY and CDR2 is SVGEGT. CDR3 length: 17 amino acids. The CDR3 here is CASSRRGSRDTDYGYTF.

The V call is TRBV20-1, the J call TRBJ1-2. CDR3 length: 14 amino acids. Germline V lookup: CDR1 DFQATT, CDR2 SNEGSKA (reference sequence). CDR3 region: CSARDSWETYGYTF.

V gene TRBV7-8 combines with J gene TRBJ1-2; the D gene TCRdb calls, TRBD1, cannot be checked with no DNA. Germline V gives CDR1 SGHVS, CDR2 FQNEAQ. This CDR3 is 16 amino acids long. CDR3: CASSLAITGQFYGYTF.

V gene TRBV5-1 combines with J gene TRBJ2-1; the D gene TCRdb calls, TRBD2, cannot be checked with no DNA. CDR1 SGHRS and CDR2 YFSETQ come from the germline V gene. This CDR3 region has 20 residues. CDR3 loop: CASSALLSGGGSSSYNEQFF.

CDR3 in amino acids: CASSTRDRGLETQYF. J is TRBJ2-5 and V is TRBV5-1; without DNA, the TCRdb call of TRBD1 cannot be checked. Germline CDR1 and CDR2: SGHRS and YFSETQ. The CDR3 sequence is 15 residues long.

The chain joins TRBV20-1 to TRBJ2-1; the TCRdb D gene call, TRBD1, has no DNA to confirm it. This CDR3 is built from 16 residues. Per germline, CDR1 DFQATT and CDR2 SNEGSKA (reference sequence). Here the CDR3 reads CSATSRGGISYNEQFF.

The chain links TRBV12-3 or TRBV12-4 to TRBJ2-3; checking the TCRdb D call of TRBD1 is not possible without DNA. This CDR3 is 16 amino acids long. The CDR3 region is CASSGDREVVTDTQYF.

The rearrangement links TRBV6-4 to TRBJ1-1. CDR1 is MRHNA, CDR2 SNTAGT, per germline. The CDR3 has 14 residues. CDR3 residues: CASSDSGSHTEAFF.

The CDR3 here is CASSDSFGPSSTDTQYF. The chain couples TRBV2 to TRBJ2-3. Per the germline V gene, CDR1 is SNHLY and CDR2 is FYNNEI. This CDR3 region has 17 residues.

The chain combines TRBV6-5 with TRBJ2-1; TCRdb picks TRBD1, but there is no DNA to check that call. The CDR3 loop spans 15 amino acids. Germline V gene lookup returns CDR1 MNHEY and CDR2 SVGAGI. The CDR3 loop reads CASSYPDRNRYEQFF.

CDR3 sequence: CSARRDYYNEQFF. V gene TRBV20-1 combines with J gene TRBJ2-1. Germline V gene sequence: CDR1 DFQATT, CDR2 SNEGSKA (reference sequence). The CDR3 runs 13 residues.

The chain uses TRBV28 and TRBJ2-5; the D call of TRBD1 rests on TCRdb alone, since no DNA is present to check it. The CDR3 loop spans 13 amino acids. CDR1 and CDR2 (germline): MDHEN, SYDVKM. CDR3 region: CASTGNLQETQYF.

The CDR3 region is CASSFSGLHTEAFF. The chain recombines TRBV12-3 or TRBV12-4 with TRBJ1-1; TCRdb's D call, TRBD1, is unchecked because there is no DNA. This CDR3 is built from 14 residues.

The V and J genes are TRBV7-9 and TRBJ1-6; the D gene TCRdb calls, TRBD1, cannot be checked with no DNA. Germline CDR1 SEHNR, CDR2 FQNEAQ (reference sequence). CDR3 length: 14 amino acids. Here the CDR3 reads CASSPAGNLAPLHF.

This chain uses TRBV11-1 with TRBJ2-1; TCRdb calls TRBD2, which cannot be checked without DNA. CDR1 SGHAT and CDR2 FQDESV come from the germline V gene (reference sequence). The CDR3 spans 13 residues. The CDR3 loop is CASSPGTSSLQFF.

The chain combines TRBV4-1 with TRBJ2-5; absent DNA, TCRdb's TRBD2 call cannot be checked. CDR1 is MGHRA, CDR2 YSYEKL, per germline. The CDR3 totals 16 residues. The CDR3 sequence: CASSHQTSGGKETQYF.

This chain uses TRBV6-2 or TRBV6-3 with TRBJ1-1. The CDR3 is made up of 13 amino acids. Germline-derived CDR1 and CDR2 are MNHEY and SVGEGT. The chain's CDR3 is CASSPRWDTEAFF.

The chain's CDR3 is CASSLDHGQGYLGRDTEAFF. V is TRBV5-1 and J is TRBJ1-1; TCRdb gives TRBD1 as the D gene, but with no DNA this cannot be confirmed. Germline lookup yields CDR1 SGHRS and CDR2 YFSETQ. The CDR3 consists of 20 residues.

This chain connects TRBV5-6 to TRBJ2-7; the D call of TRBD1 rests on TCRdb alone, since no DNA is present to check it. The CDR3 runs 14 residues. Germline V CDR1 and CDR2: SGHDT, YYEEEE. The CDR3 loop is CASRGSQGYHEQYF.

This chain links TRBV28 with TRBJ2-5; TCRdb returns TRBD2, unconfirmable since there is no DNA. CDR1 MDHEN and CDR2 SYDVKM come from the germline V gene. This CDR3 region has 15 residues. Here the CDR3 reads CASSPGLATQETQYF.

The chain is built from TRBV2 and TRBJ2-7. CDR1 is SNHLY and CDR2 is FYNNEI in the germline V gene. The CDR3 spans 12 residues. The CDR3 here is CASLGSTYEQYF.

V and J are TRBV7-8 and TRBJ1-1. CDR1 is SGHVS, CDR2 FQNEAQ, per germline. This CDR3 comprises 13 residues. CDR3 in amino acids: CASSLGGGSEAFF.

The chain is built from TRBV4-2 and TRBJ1-2; with no DNA, the TCRdb D assignment of TRBD1 cannot be verified. Germline values: CDR1 LGHNA, CDR2 YNFKEQ. The CDR3 sequence is 14 residues long. The CDR3 protein is CASSQDGGQRGYTF.

The CDR3 loop is CASSLAEGLGKNIQYF. The V and J genes are TRBV7-9 and TRBJ2-4; TCRdb outputs TRBD2, but without DNA this stays unchecked. The germline V gene has CDR1 SEHNR and CDR2 FQNEAQ (reference sequence). CDR3 size: 16 residues.

The CDR3 region is CASSQGAPLSGANVLTF. The V call is TRBV6-1, the J call TRBJ2-6; TCRdb's D call, TRBD1, is unchecked because there is no DNA. CDR3 length: 17 amino acids. CDR1 MNHNS and CDR2 SASEGT come from the germline V gene.